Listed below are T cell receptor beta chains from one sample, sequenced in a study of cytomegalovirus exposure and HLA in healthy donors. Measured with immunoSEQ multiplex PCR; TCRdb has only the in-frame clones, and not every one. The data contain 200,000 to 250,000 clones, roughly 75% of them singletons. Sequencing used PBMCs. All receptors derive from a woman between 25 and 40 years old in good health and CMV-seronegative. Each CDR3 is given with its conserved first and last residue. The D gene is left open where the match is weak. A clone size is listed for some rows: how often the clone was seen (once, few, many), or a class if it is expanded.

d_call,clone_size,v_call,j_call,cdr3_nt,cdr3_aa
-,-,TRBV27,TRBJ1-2,TGTGCCAGCAGAACGACAGGACTGGGGTATGGCTACACCTTC,CASRTTGLGYGYTF
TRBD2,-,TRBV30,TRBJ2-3,TGTGCCTGGAGTCAACCGGGTATTAGCGGGGGGGCTAGCACAGATACGCAGTATTTT,CAWSQPGISGGASTDTQYF
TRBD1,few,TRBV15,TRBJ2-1,TGTGCCACCACCGAGGGACAGAGGAATGAGCAGTTCTTC,CATTEGQRNEQFF
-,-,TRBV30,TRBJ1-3,TGTGCCTGGGGGCCCCTGCTCGGAAACACCATATATTTT,CAWGPLLGNTIYF
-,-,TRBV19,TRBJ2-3,TGTGACAGTAGTATAGACCCCCTCGGGGCGGGGAGGGATACGCAGTATTTT,CDSSIDPLGAGRDTQYF
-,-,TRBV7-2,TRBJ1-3,TGTGCCAGCAGCTACCTCGGGGCTGGAAACACCATATATTTT,CASSYLGAGNTIYF
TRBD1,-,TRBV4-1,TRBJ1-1,TGCGCCAGCAGCCAAGAAGTAGGACAGGGTGCTGAAGCTTTCTTT,CASSQEVGQGAEAFF
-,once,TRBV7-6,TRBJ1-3,TGTGCCAGCAGCCTCAACAGGGCTGGAAACACCATATATTTT,CASSLNRAGNTIYF
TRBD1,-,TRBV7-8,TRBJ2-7,TGTGCCAGCAGCCCGGGACAGGTCGAGGAGGAGCAGTACTTC,CASSPGQVEEEQYF
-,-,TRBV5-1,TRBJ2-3,TGCGCCAGCAAGTCCGGGAGTGGGAGGGATACGCAGTATTTT,CASKSGSGRDTQYF
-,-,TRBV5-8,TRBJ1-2,TGTGCCAGCAGCTCCTCCGAAACAGGGAGAGACTATGGCTACACCTTC,CASSSSETGRDYGYTF
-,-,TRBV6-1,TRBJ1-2,TGTGCCAGCAGTGTGATCGAGGGTAACTATGGCTACACCTTC,CASSVIEGNYGYTF
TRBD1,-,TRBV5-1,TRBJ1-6,TGCGCCATCAGCTTGGCGTTTGCCTTGGGACAGGAGAATTCACCCCTCCACTTT,CAISLAFALGQENSPLHF
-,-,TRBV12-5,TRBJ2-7,TGTGCTAGTGGTGCCCCCAGGGGGGAAACCTACGAGCAGTACTTC,CASGAPRGETYEQYF